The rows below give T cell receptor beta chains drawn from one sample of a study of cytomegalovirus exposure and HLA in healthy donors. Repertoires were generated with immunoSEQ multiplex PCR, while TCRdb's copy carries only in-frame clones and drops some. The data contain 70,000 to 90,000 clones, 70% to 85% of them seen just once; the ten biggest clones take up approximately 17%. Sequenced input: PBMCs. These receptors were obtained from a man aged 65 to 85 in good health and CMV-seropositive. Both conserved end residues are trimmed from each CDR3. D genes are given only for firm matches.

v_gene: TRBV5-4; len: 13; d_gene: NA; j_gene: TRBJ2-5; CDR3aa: ASSLDGLQYETQY
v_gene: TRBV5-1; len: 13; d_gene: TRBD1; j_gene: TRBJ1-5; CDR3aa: ASSVPQGEDQPQH
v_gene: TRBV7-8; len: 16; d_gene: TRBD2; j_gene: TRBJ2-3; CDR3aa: ASSITSGGGKGTDTQY
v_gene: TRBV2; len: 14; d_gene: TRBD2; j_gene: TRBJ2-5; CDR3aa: ASTQGLAGARQTQY
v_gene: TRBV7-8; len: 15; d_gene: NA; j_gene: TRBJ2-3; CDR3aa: ASSSLQGGVGTDTQY
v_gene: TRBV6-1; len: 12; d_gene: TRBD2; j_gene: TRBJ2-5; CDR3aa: ASSALAGLETQY
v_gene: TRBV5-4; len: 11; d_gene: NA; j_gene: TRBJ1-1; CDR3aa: ASSPSLEGYAF
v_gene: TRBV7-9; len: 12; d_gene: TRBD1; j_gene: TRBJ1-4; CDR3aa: ASSQGQDNEKLF
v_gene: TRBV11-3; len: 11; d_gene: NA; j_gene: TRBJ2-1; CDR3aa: ASSFSSRPEQF
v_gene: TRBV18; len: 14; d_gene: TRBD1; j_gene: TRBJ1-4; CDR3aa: ASSPFSGQGYEKLF
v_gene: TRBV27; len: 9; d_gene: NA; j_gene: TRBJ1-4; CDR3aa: ASSPSTGMF
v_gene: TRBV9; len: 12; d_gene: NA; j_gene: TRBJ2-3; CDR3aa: ASSAQVWPDTQY
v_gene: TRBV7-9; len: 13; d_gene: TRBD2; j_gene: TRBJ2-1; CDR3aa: ASTLGLAGEDEQF
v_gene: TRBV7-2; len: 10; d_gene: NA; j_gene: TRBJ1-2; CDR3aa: ASSSTAGGYT
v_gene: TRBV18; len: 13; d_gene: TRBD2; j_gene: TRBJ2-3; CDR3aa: ASSPPSGQADTQY
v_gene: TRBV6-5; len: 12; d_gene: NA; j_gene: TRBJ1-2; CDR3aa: ASSYSTEDYGYT
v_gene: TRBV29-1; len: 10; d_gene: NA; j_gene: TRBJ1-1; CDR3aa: SVGGSLSPAF
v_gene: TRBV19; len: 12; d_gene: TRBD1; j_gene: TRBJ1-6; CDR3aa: ASSSTGGNSPLH
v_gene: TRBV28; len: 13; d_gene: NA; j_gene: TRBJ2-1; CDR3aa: ASSPGGAASDEQF
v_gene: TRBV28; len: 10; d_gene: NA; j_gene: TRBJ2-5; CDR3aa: ASSFTRRTQY
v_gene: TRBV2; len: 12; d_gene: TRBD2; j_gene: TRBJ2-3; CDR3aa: ASNSGGATDTQY
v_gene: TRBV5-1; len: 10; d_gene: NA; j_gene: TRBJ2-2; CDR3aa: ASSLSTGELF
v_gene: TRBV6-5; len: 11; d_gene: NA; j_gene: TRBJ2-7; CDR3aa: ASSRGPLYEQY
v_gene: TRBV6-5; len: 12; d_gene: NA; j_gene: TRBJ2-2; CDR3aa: ASAYQVNTGELF
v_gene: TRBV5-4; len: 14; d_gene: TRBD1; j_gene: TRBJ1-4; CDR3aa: ASSSILTGGSEKLF
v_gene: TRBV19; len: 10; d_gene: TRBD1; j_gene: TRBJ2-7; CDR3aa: ASTGGPYEQY
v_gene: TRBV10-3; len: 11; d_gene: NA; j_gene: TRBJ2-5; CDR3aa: AISDRLQETQY
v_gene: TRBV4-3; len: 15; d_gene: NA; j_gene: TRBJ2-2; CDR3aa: ASSQEAGAGDTGELF
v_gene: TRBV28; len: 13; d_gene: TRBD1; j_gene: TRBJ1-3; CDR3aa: ASGLDRRSGNTIY
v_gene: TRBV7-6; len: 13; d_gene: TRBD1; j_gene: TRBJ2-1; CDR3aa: ASSLGQGYHNEQF
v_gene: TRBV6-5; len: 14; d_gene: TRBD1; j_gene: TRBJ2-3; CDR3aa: ASSYSTGASTDTQY
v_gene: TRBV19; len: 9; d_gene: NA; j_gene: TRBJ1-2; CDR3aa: ASRITTGYT
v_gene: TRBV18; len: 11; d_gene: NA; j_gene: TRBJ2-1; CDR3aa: ASSPIEDIEQF
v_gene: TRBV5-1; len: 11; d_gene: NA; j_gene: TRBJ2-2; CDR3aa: ASSPEGAGELF
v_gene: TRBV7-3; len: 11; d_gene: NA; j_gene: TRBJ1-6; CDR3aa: ASSLLSESPLH
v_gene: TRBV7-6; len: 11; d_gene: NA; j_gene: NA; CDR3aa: ASSLAGAYEQY
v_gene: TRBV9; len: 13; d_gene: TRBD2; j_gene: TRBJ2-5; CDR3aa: ASSPRGSGGETQY
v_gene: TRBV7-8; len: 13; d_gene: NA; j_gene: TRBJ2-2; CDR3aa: ASSRGQGENGELF
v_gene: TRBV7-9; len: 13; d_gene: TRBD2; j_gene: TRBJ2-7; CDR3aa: ASSLVAGNPHEQY
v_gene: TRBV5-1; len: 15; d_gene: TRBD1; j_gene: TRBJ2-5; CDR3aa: ASSPLGSRGGKETQY
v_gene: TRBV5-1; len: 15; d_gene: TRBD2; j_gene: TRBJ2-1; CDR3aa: ASSLGTSGPAYNEQF
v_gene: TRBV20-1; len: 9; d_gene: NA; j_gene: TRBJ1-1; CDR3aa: SALAGTEAF
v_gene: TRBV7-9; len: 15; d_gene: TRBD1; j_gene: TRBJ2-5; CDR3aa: ASSSGTGGWGQETQY
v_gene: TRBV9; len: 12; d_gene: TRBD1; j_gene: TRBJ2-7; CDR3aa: ASSVGTGHYEQY
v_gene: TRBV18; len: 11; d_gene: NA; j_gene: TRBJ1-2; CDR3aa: ASSQDRSYGYT
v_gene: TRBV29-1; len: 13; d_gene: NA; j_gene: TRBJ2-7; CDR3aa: SVEGTGGGGYEQY
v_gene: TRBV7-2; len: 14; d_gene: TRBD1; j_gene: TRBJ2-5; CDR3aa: ASSRRGRGLQETQY
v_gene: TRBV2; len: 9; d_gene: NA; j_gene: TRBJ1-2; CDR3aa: ASRQGYGYT
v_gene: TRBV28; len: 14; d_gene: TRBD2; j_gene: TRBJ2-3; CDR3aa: ASSSPERERADTQY
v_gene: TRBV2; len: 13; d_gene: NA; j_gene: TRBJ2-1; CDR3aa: ASRGTFSALDEQF
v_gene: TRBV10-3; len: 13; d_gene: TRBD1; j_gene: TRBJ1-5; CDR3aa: AISEAGGSNQPQH
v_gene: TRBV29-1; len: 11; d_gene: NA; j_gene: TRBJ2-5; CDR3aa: SAREGAGETQY
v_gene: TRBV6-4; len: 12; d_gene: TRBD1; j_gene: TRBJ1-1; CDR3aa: ASSVDRGNTEAF
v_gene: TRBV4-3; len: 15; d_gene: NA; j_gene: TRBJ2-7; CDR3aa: ASSQGAGQEGYYEQY
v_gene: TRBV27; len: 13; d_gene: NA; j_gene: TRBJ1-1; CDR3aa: ASSAQPGMATEAF